This record covers a single TCR beta chain. MiXCR was run by TCRdb on the PCR reads, yielding one entry per CDR3 protein. The top ten hold around 40% of the sample, which has more than 6,500 distinct CDR3 sequences, roughly half seen once. The sample originates from a study of CD4 and CD8 cells across lung adenocarcinoma regions. The CDR3 consists of 16 residues. The V gene lost 1 base and the J gene lost 11 bases, with 23 bases spanning the gap. CDR1 is SGHVS and CDR2 is FNYEAQ in the germline V gene. Localized lung adenocarcinoma, a non-small cell lung cancer, affected the donors. The gene calls are TRBV7-6 and TRBJ2-5; D remains ambiguous. Sequencing input: CD8+ T cells from the center of a lung tumor. The source is a male donor with lung adenocarcinoma. The CD4 and CD8 labels of this study may be unreliable. CDR3 residues: CASSLGFGVGSGEQYF. In nucleotides, the CDR3 is TGTGCCAGCAGCTTAGGTTTTGGGGTGGGTTCGGGTGAGCAGTACTTC.